These 25 T cell receptor beta chains were all obtained from the same sample, sequenced in a study of cytomegalovirus exposure and HLA in healthy donors (TCRdb year 2017). Libraries were made using the immunoSEQ multiplex PCR assay. The multiplex PCR relied on a mix of 60 forward primers for TCR Vbeta segments and 13 reverse primers for TCR Jbeta segments. TCRdb limited this immuneACCESS table to in-frame rearrangements with V and J called. A share of clones is missing; checked studies link under half to unresolved V genes, and the rest is unexplained. The sample includes about 140,000 clones, with approximately 61% observed a single time. The ten largest account for approximately 1.6% of the sample. The sample consisted of PBMCs. Receptors were obtained from a human donor in good health.

V usage is TRBV15 and J usage is TRBJ2-7, with 9 bases lining up with TRBD1. After removal of 1 base from V and 6 bases from J, the junction contained 7 bases not matched to a gene. In germline, CDR1 is LNHNV, CDR2 YYDKDF (reference sequence). CDR3 length: 15 amino acids. CDR3 DNA sequence: TGTGCCACCAGCAGAGCTGGACAGGGGAAAAGCGAGCAGTACTTC. It translates to CATSRAGQGKSEQYF.

V usage is TRBV27 and J usage is TRBJ2-7; D may be TRBD1 (5 bases). This CDR3 is built from 14 residues. Germline V gene lookup returns CDR1 MNHEY and CDR2 SMNVEV (reference sequence). Deletions cut 4 bases from V and 0 bases from J, with 10 bases between. This CDR3 reads CASSSYRSSYEQYF. Written as DNA, the CDR3 is TGTGCCAGCAGTTCATACAGGAGCTCCTACGAGCAGTACTTC.

V gene TRBV5-1 combines with J gene TRBJ2-1, with a weak D call TRBD2 (5 bases). Trimming removed 2 bases from V and 0 bases from J, with 12 bases in between. The CDR3 consists of 16 residues. The germline V gene encodes CDR1 SGHRS and CDR2 YFSETQ. The CDR3 nucleotides are TGCGCCAGCAGCTTAGGAGAGGGAAGCTCCTACAATGAGCAGTTCTTC. This gives the protein CASSLGEGSSYNEQFF. The full variable domain, its missing parts supplied by reference TRBV5-1 and TRBJ2-1, is KAGVTQTPRYLIKTRGQQVTLSCSPISGHRSVSWYQQTPGQGLQFLFEYFSETQRNKGNFPGRFSGRQFSNSRSEMNVSTLELGDSALYLCASSLGEGSSYNEQFFGPGTRLTVL.

The rearrangement joins TRBV5-1 to TRBJ2-7; 11 bases are shared with TRBD2. V dropped 5 bases and J dropped 3; count of bases not matched to a gene: 7. Looked up from germline, CDR1 is SGHRS and CDR2 is YFSETQ. CDR3 length equals 15 residues. The CDR3 is CASRQLAGVIYEQYF. In DNA, the CDR3 is TGCGCCAGCAGACAACTAGCGGGAGTTATCTACGAGCAGTACTTC.

Of note for this clone: Other DNA sequences in this sample translate to the same CDR3. This rearrangement joins TRBV7-9 to TRBJ2-2; a weak D match, TRBD1 (6 bases). Trimming stripped 4 bases from V and 6 bases from J, with 15 bases between. The CDR3 sequence is 15 residues long. In germline, CDR1 is SEHNR, CDR2 FQNEAQ (reference sequence). CDR3 in DNA: TGTGCCAGCAGCTCCACTCAGGGGTTCCCCGGGGAGCTGTTTTTT. Amino acid sequence: CASSSTQGFPGELFF.

This clone was counted between two and nine times. The chain links TRBV28 to TRBJ1-5, with TRBD1 matching over 9 bases. This CDR3 has 16 residues. Germline-derived CDR1 and CDR2 are MDHEN and SYDVKM. J lost 5 bases, V lost 6 bases, and 11 bases had no gene match. The CDR3 DNA reads TGTGCCAGCAGCCTCAGGGGGACAGGGCAATATCAGCCCCAGCATTTT. Residues: CASSLRGTGQYQPQHF.

This clone has a handful of counts. The chain carries TRBV9 and TRBJ2-1; 7 bases line up with TRBD2. In germline, CDR1 is SGDLS, CDR2 YYNGEE. J was trimmed by 1 base and V by 6 bases; bases with no gene match: 7. The CDR3 sequence is 15 residues long. The CDR3: CASTPGEGSYNEQFF. The CDR3 DNA is TGTGCCAGCACCCCCGGGGAGGGGTCCTACAATGAGCAGTTCTTC.

This chain connects TRBV6-1 to TRBJ2-3, with 12 nucleotides matching TRBD1. Germline assignment: CDR1 MNHNS and CDR2 SASEGT. The CDR3 extends over 20 amino acids. Trimming took 1 base from V and 2 from J; bases not matched to a gene: 13. The CDR3 DNA sequence: TGTGCCAGCAGTGAAGTGGGACAGGGGGCGAGTTTGGGCTACACAGATACGCAGTATTTT. Its protein product is CASSEVGQGASLGYTDTQYF.

This clone has a handful of counts. The chain links TRBV5-1 to TRBJ2-3; 10 bases agree with TRBD1. V lost 3 bases and J lost 2; bases outside the gene matches: 3. Germline V gene lookup returns CDR1 SGHRS and CDR2 YFSETQ. There are 15 residues in the CDR3. The CDR3 loop reads CASSWGTGDTDTQYF. CDR3 bases: TGCGCCAGCAGCTGGGGGACAGGGGACACAGATACGCAGTATTTT.

This chain connects TRBV19 to TRBJ2-1; D unresolved. This CDR3 contains 14 residues. Germline CDR1 and CDR2: LNHDA and SQIVND (reference sequence). V was pared by 7 bases and J by 0 bases, with 10 bases between. The CDR3 DNA reads TGTGCCAGTAAATCCAGAAGCTCCTACAATGAGCAGTTCTTC. Translating gives CASKSRSSYNEQFF. Complete variable domain (other parts from reference TRBV19 and TRBJ2-1): DGGITQSPKYLFRKEGQNVTLSCEQNLNHDAMYWYRQDPGQGLRLIYYSQIVNDFQKGDIAEGYSVSREKKESFPLTVTSAQKNPTAFYLCASKSRSSYNEQFFGPGTRLTVL.

The J gene is TRBJ1-5, the V gene TRBV6-6; 9 positions match TRBD1. This CDR3 comprises 16 residues. Looked up from germline, CDR1 is MNHNY and CDR2 is SVGAGI (reference sequence). The junction had 7 bases not matched to a gene; V was cut back by 0 bases and J by 7 bases. In nucleotides, the CDR3 is TGTGCCAGCAGTTACTCCGGACAGGGGAGGGGACAGCCCCAGCATTTT. Translation: CASSYSGQGRGQPQHF.

The chain combines TRBV14 with TRBJ2-3; D gene ambiguous. Trimming shortened V by 2 bases and J by 4 bases, and 10 bases separated the two germline ends. Germline V gene lookup returns CDR1 SGHDN and CDR2 FVKESK. The CDR3 loop spans 14 amino acids. The CDR3 sequence: CASSQKSSADTQYF. The CDR3 DNA reads as TGTGCCAGCAGCCAAAAAAGTTCAGCAGATACGCAGTATTTT.

The chain recombines TRBV7-9 with TRBJ2-5, with D possibly matching TRBD1 (5 bases). The CDR3 loop spans 14 amino acids. The V end was cut by 3 bases, the J end by 3 bases, with 11 bases between. The germline CDR1 and CDR2 sequences are SEHNR and FQNEAQ (reference sequence). This CDR3 reads CASSFYGREETQYF. The CDR3 DNA sequence: TGTGCCAGCAGCTTTTATGGCAGGGAAGAGACCCAGTACTTC. The full variable domain, in which reference TRBV7-9 and TRBJ2-5 provide the parts outside the CDR3, is DTGVSQNPRHKITKRGQNVTFRCDPISEHNRLYWYRQTLGQGPEFLTYFQNEAQLEKSRLLSDRFSAERPKGSFSTLEIQRTEQGDSAMYLCASSFYGREETQYFGPGTRLLVL.

V is TRBV6-4 and J is TRBJ1-1, with D unresolved. V lost 8 bases to trimming and J lost 11 bases, with 6 bases between them. Per the germline V gene, CDR1 is MRHNA and CDR2 is SNTAGT. The CDR3 totals 8 residues. The CDR3 loop is CASRRAFF. CDR3 bases: TGTGCCAGCCGTCGGGCTTTCTTT.

The chain recombines TRBV6-6 with TRBJ2-7, with D possibly being TRBD2 (6 bases). The ends were cut back, 10 bases at V and 0 bases at J, with 22 bases in the middle. The CDR3 totals 16 residues. The germline gives CDR1 MNHNY, CDR2 SVGAGI (reference sequence). The CDR3 loop reads CAIRSWPSAGSYEQYF. The CDR3, as DNA: TGTGCCATCCGCTCGTGGCCCTCAGCGGGCTCCTACGAGCAGTACTTC.

The genes are TRBV2 and TRBJ2-2; a weak D match, TRBD2 (6 bases). Germline CDR1 reads SNHLY; CDR2 reads FYNNEI. The CDR3 covers 15 residues. V was clipped by 2 bases and J by 3 bases, with 10 bases between them. CDR3: CASSERGSDTGELFF. The CDR3 DNA reads as TGTGCCAGCAGTGAACGGGGGAGTGACACCGGGGAGCTGTTTTTT.

The chain uses TRBV19 and TRBJ2-3; D is possibly TRBD1 (6 bases). The length of the CDR3 is 15 residues. Trimming took off 4 bases at V and 2 bases at J, with 13 bases between the two ends. Germline values: CDR1 LNHDA, CDR2 SQIVND (reference sequence). The CDR3 DNA follows: TGTGCCAGTAGTAAGGAGGCAGGGGTCACAGATACGCAGTATTTT. Its translation: CASSKEAGVTDTQYF. Variable domain in full (rest from reference TRBV19 and TRBJ2-3): DGGITQSPKYLFRKEGQNVTLSCEQNLNHDAMYWYRQDPGQGLRLIYYSQIVNDFQKGDIAEGYSVSREKKESFPLTVTSAQKNPTAFYLCASSKEAGVTDTQYFGPGTRLTVL.

V and J are TRBV7-3 and TRBJ2-1, with D possibly matching TRBD2 (6 bases). The CDR3 sequence is 14 residues long. Germline assignment: CDR1 SGHTA and CDR2 FQGTGA. Trimming took 1 base from V and 5 from J, leaving 9 bases between them. Here the CDR3 reads CASSLMGLNNEQFF. CDR3 coding DNA: TGTGCCAGCAGCTTAATGGGACTCAACAATGAGCAGTTCTTC.

This clone was counted a few times. The chain uses TRBV7-9 and TRBJ2-7, with 7 bases fitting TRBD2. V was pared by 2 bases and J by 7 bases, with 11 bases of the junction left unmatched. The CDR3 spans 15 residues. From germline, CDR1 is SEHNR and CDR2 FQNEAQ (reference sequence). The CDR3 loop is CASSLLAGEGNEQYF. Here the CDR3 DNA reads TGTGCCAGCAGCTTATTGGCGGGAGAAGGAAATGAGCAGTACTTC.

This chain connects TRBV5-4 to TRBJ2-1, with a tentative D call TRBD2 (6 bases). Germline CDR1 SGHNT, CDR2 YYREEE (reference sequence). The CDR3 contains 13 residues. Trimming left V 2 bases short and J 8 bases short, with 11 bases between. CDR3 amino acids: CASSLSTSHEQFF. CDR3 DNA: TGTGCCAGCAGCTTATCAACTAGCCATGAGCAGTTCTTC. The full variable domain, with the rest looked up from reference TRBV5-4 and TRBJ2-1, is ETGVTQSPTHLIKTRGQQVTLRCSSQSGHNTVSWYQQALGQGPQFIFQYYREEENGRGNFPPRFSGLQFPNYSSELNVNALELDDSALYLCASSLSTSHEQFFGPGTRLTVL.

The chain joins TRBV4-3 to TRBJ2-1, with 9 bases aligning to TRBD2. The junction had 13 bases not matched to a gene; V was cut back by 3 bases and J by 10 bases. This CDR3 region has 16 residues. Germline values: CDR1 LGHNA, CDR2 YSLEER. The CDR3 is CASSQSGTSTSGEQFF. The CDR3 bases are TGCGCCAGCAGCCAGTCCGGGACTAGCACGTCCGGGGAGCAGTTCTTC.

Comments on this clone: The same CDR3 also results from other DNA sequences found in this sample. The CDR3 protein is CASSPGTETYEQYF. DNA for the CDR3: TGTGCCAGCTCACCAGGGACAGAGACCTACGAGCAGTACTTC. This rearrangement joins TRBV18 to TRBJ2-7; 7 bases line up with TRBD1. V dropped 2 bases and J dropped 2; count of bases not matched to a gene: 3. CDR1 and CDR2 (germline): KGHSH, LQKENI. This CDR3 spans 14 amino acids. The full variable domain, completed using reference TRBV18 and TRBJ2-7, is NAGVMQNPRHLVRRRGQEARLRCSPMKGHSHVYWYRQLPEEGLKFMVYLQKENIIDESGMPKERFSAEFPKEGPSILRIQQVVRGDSAAYFCASSPGTETYEQYFGPGTRLTVT.

V and J are TRBV10-3 and TRBJ2-7; 7 positions agree with TRBD1. V trimming: 8 bases; J trimming: 2 bases; junction bases outside the gene matches: 3. The CDR3 extends over 12 amino acids. CDR1 and CDR2 from the germline V gene are ENHRY and SYGVKD. This CDR3 reads CAIGTVTYEQYF. The CDR3, as DNA: TGTGCCATCGGGACAGTCACCTACGAGCAGTACTTC.

This sequence joins TRBV5-1 and TRBJ2-7; TRBD2 is a possible D gene (6 bases). This CDR3 region has 16 residues. Germline V gene data show CDR1 as SGHRS and CDR2 as YFSETQ. V shed 0 bases and J shed 3 bases, with 16 bases lying between them. CDR3 in amino acids: CASSLDASRGLYEQYF. Here the CDR3 DNA reads TGCGCCAGCAGCTTGGATGCCTCAAGGGGACTCTACGAGCAGTACTTC.

The J gene is TRBJ2-7, the V gene TRBV28; 7 bases agree with TRBD2. After removal of 8 bases from V and 4 bases from J, the junction contained 11 bases not matched to a gene. The germline V gene encodes CDR1 MDHEN and CDR2 SYDVKM. The CDR3 runs to 14 residues. CDR3 DNA: TGTGCCAGCTCCAAGGCGGGAGCTGTTTACGAGCAGTACTTC. Translation: CASSKAGAVYEQYF. Combining the CDR3 with reference TRBV28 and TRBJ2-7 gives the whole variable domain DVKVTQSSRYLVKRTGEKVFLECVQDMDHENMFWYRQDPGLGLRLIYFSYDVKMKEKGDIPEGYSVSREKKERFSLILESASTNQTSMYLCASSKAGAVYEQYFGPGTRLTVT.